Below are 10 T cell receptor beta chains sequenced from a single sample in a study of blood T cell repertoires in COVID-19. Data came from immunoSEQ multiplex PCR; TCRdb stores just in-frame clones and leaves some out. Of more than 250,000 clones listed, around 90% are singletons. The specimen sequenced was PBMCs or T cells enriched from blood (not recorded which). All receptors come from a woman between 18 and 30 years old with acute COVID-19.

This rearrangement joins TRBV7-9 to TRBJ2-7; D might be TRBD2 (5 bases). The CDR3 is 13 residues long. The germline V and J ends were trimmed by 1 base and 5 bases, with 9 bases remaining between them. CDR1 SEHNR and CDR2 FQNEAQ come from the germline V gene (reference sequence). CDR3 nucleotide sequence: TGTGCCAGCAGCTTAGTTTCTAGCAACGAGCAGTACTTC. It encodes CASSLVSSNEQYF.

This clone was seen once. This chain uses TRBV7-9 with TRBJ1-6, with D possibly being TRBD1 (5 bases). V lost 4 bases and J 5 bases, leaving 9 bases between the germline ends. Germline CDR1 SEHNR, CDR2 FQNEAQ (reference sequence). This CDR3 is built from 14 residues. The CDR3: CASSSGLDNSPLHF. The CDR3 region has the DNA TGTGCCAGCAGCTCGGGACTGGATAATTCACCCCTCCACTTT.

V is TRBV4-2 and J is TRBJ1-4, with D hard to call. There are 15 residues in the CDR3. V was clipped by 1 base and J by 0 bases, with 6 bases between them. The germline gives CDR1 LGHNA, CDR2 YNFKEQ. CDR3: CASSQGAATNEKLFF. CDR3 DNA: TGTGCCAGCAGCCAAGGGGCTGCAACTAATGAAAAACTGTTTTTT.

The CDR3 sequence is CSVEDTRPVYNEQFF. CDR3 DNA: TGCAGCGTTGAAGATACTAGACCCGTCTACAATGAGCAGTTCTTC. The rearrangement uses TRBV29-1 and TRBJ2-1; maybe TRBD2 (5 bases). V shed 0 bases and J shed 3 bases, with 12 bases lying between them. Germline V gene data show CDR1 as SQVTM and CDR2 as ANQGSEA. The CDR3 is 15 residues long.

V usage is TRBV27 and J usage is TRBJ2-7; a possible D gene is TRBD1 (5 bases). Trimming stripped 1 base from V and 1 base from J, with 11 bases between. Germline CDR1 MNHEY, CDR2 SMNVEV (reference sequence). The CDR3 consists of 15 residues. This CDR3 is CASSLLSDKSYEQYF. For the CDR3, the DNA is TGTGCCAGCAGTTTATTGTCGGACAAGTCCTACGAGCAGTACTTC.

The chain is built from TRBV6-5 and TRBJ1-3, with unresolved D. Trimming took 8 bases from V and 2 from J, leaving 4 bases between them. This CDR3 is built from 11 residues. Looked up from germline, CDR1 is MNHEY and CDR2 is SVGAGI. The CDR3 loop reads CASRTGNTIYF. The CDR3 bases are TGTGCCAGCCGTACTGGAAACACCATATATTTT.

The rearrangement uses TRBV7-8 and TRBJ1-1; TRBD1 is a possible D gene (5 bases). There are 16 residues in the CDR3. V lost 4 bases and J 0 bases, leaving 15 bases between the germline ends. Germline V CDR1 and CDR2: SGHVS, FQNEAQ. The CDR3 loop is CASSYDSGVMNTEAFF. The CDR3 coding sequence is TGTGCCAGCAGCTACGACTCGGGGGTCATGAACACTGAAGCTTTCTTT.

Written as DNA, the CDR3 is TGTGCCAGCAGCCCATCTGGATTCCGGCTCGCGGCAAGGGAAAAACTGTTTTTT. Protein sequence: CASSPSGFRLAAREKLFF. J is TRBJ1-4 and V is TRBV7-9; D is uncertain. V lost 5 bases, J lost 8 bases, and 27 bases lay in between. Germline V gene data show CDR1 as SEHNR and CDR2 as FQNEAQ (reference sequence). The CDR3 extends over 18 amino acids. Supplemented by reference TRBV7-9 and TRBJ1-4, the full variable domain reads DTGVSQNPRHKITKRGQNVTFRCDPISEHNRLYWYRQTLGQGPEFLTYFQNEAQLEKSRLLSDRFSAERPKGSFSTLEIQRTEQGDSAMYLCASSPSGFRLAAREKLFFGSGTQLSVL.

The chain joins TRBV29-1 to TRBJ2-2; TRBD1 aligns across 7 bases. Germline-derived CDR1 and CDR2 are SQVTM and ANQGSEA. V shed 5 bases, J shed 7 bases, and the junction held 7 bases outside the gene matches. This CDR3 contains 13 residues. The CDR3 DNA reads TGCAGCGTTTCACTGACAGGGATCGGGGAGCTGTTTTTT. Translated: CSVSLTGIGELFF.

Here the CDR3 reads CSASGRSGAGIPYYYEQYF. CDR3 DNA: TGCAGTGCTAGTGGGCGGTCCGGAGCGGGAATACCCTACTACTACGAGCAGTACTTC. The V call is TRBV20-1, the J call TRBJ2-7; TRBD2 matches 7 bases. In germline, CDR1 is DFQATT, CDR2 SNEGSKA (reference sequence). This CDR3 region has 19 residues. J lost 3 bases, V lost 3 bases, and 23 bases had no gene match.